The 26 T cell receptor beta chains reported below all come from one sample, sequenced in a study of shared clonotypes between healthy human individuals. The protocol was immunoSEQ multiplex PCR, while the TCRdb copy is restricted to in-frame clones and leaves out a portion. The repertoire consists of over a million clones, with approximately 97% occurring once and the leading ten covering approximately 1.1%. The specimen was naive CD4+ T cells sorted from blood. Documented subset: CD45RA+ positively selected. Receptor source: a man aged 30-40 years in good health.

The chain couples TRBV6-5 to TRBJ1-5; D uncertain. Germline values: CDR1 MNHEY, CDR2 SVGAGI. This CDR3 is 14 amino acids long. V was shortened by 2 bases and J by 0 bases, with 5 bases between the two germline ends. The CDR3 region is CASSYRHSNQPQHF. The CDR3 DNA reads TGTGCCAGCAGTTACAGACATAGCAATCAGCCCCAGCATTTT.

The chain recombines TRBV7-2 with TRBJ1-3; D ambiguous. The CDR3 sequence is 13 residues long. Germline values: CDR1 SGHTA, CDR2 FQGNSA. V was cut by 2 bases and J by 3 bases, with 5 bases left in between. The CDR3 protein is CASSLHVGNTIYF. The CDR3 DNA is TGTGCCAGCAGCTTACACGTTGGAAACACCATATATTTT. The complete variable domain, with remaining parts taken from reference TRBV7-2 and TRBJ1-3, reads GAGVSQSPSNKVTEKGKDVELRCDPISGHTALYWYRQSLGQGLEFLIYFQGNSAPDKSGLPSDRFSAERTGGSVSTLTIQRTQQEDSAVYLCASSLHVGNTIYFGEGSWLTVV.

The chain employs TRBV29-1 and TRBJ1-3; possible D gene TRBD1, 6 bases. The CDR3 extends over 15 amino acids. Trimming removed 7 bases at V and 0 bases at J, with 16 bases between. CDR1 SQVTM and CDR2 ANQGSEA come from the germline V gene. This chain's CDR3 is CSAGRGAGSGNTIYF. CDR3 DNA: TGCAGCGCAGGGCGGGGGGCTGGCTCTGGAAACACCATATATTTT.

The chain links TRBV5-6 to TRBJ2-5; 8 bases line up with TRBD2. The J call may be faulty, since TRBJ2-7 better matches the DNA end. Per germline, CDR1 SGHDT and CDR2 YYEEEE. The CDR3 runs 15 residues. The CDR3 loop reads CASSFPLAGTYEQYF. The CDR3 region has the DNA TGTGCCAGCAGCTTCCCTCTAGCGGGTACCTACGAGCAGTACTTC.

The J gene is TRBJ1-1, the V gene TRBV6-5; perhaps TRBD1 as D (6 bases). Trimming shortened V by 4 bases and J by 1 base, and 16 bases separated the two germline ends. The CDR3 runs 16 residues. Germline lookup yields CDR1 MNHEY and CDR2 SVGAGI. CDR3 sequence: CASSFRGRERNTEAFF. CDR3 DNA sequence: TGTGCCAGCAGTTTCCGGGGGCGGGAGAGGAACACTGAAGCTTTCTTT.

To note about this clone: Other DNA sequences in this specimen translate into the identical CDR3. The rearrangement joins TRBV5-1 to TRBJ2-7; unclear D gene. The CDR3 runs to 13 residues. V lost 4 bases and J 1 base, leaving 9 bases between the germline ends. Germline V gives CDR1 SGHRS, CDR2 YFSETQ. The DNA for the CDR3 is TGCGCCAGCAGCGAAACAGTATCCTACGAGCAGTACTTC. Translation gives CASSETVSYEQYF.

Remarks on this clone: This sample includes further DNA sequences coding for the same CDR3. The gene calls are TRBV9 and TRBJ2-2; possibly TRBD1 for D (6 bases). The CDR3 consists of 15 residues. V was cut by 2 bases and J by 0 bases, with 8 bases left in between. Germline V gene data show CDR1 as SGDLS and CDR2 as YYNGEE. CDR3 nucleotides: TGTGCCAGCAGCGTGGGGACATCGAACACCGGGGAGCTGTTTTTT. This sequence encodes CASSVGTSNTGELFF.

Worth noting for this clone: Other DNA sequences within the sample encode an identical CDR3. The chain carries TRBV28 and TRBJ2-3; D uncertain. V dropped 6 bases and J dropped 2 bases, with 6 bases sitting between them. This CDR3 has 12 amino acids. Germline CDR1 reads MDHEN; CDR2 reads SYDVKM. The CDR3 sequence: CASSSFTDTQYF. The CDR3 DNA follows: TGTGCCAGCAGCTCGTTCACAGATACGCAGTATTTT.

This clone has only a few counts. In nucleotides, the CDR3 is TGTGCCAGCAGCTTATCCCCCAGGGGGACCGCCGGGGAGCTGTTTTTT. Translation: CASSLSPRGTAGELFF. The V call is TRBV7-3, the J call TRBJ2-2, with TRBD1 matching over 7 bases. V gave up 2 bases and J gave up 6 bases; unmatched junction bases: 9. In germline, CDR1 is SGHTA, CDR2 FQGTGA. The CDR3 runs to 16 residues. The variable domain in full, with the rest retrieved from reference TRBV7-3 and TRBJ2-2, is GAGVSQTPSNKVTEKGKYVELRCDPISGHTALYWYRQSLGQGPEFLIYFQGTGAADDSGLPNDRFFAVRPEGSVSTLKIQRTERGDSAVYLCASSLSPRGTAGELFFGEGSRLTVL.

The chain couples TRBV6-1 to TRBJ2-1; D is ambiguous. CDR1 is MNHNS and CDR2 is SASEGT in the germline V gene. Trimming shortened V by 2 bases and J by 4 bases, and 9 bases separated the two germline ends. The CDR3 length is 14 residues. The DNA for the CDR3 is TGTGCCAGCAGTGAACTATATAGTTACAATGAGCAGTTCTTC. Amino acid sequence: CASSELYSYNEQFF.

The J gene is TRBJ2-1, the V gene TRBV19; D remains unclear. Germline V gene sequence: CDR1 LNHDA, CDR2 SQIVND (reference sequence). This CDR3 has 13 amino acids. Trimming cost V 3 bases and J 6 bases, with 9 bases left between them. The CDR3 nucleotides read TGTGCCAGTAGTATGTCAGTTTTCAATGAGCAGTTCTTC. Protein sequence: CASSMSVFNEQFF.

Only one count was recorded for this clone. The genes are TRBV6-1 and TRBJ1-1; D is unclear. The CDR3 has 12 residues. Trimming shortened V by 8 bases and J by 6 bases, and 13 bases separated the two germline ends. CDR1 is MNHNS and CDR2 is SASEGT in the germline V gene. This CDR3 reads CASALALAEAFF. The CDR3 DNA follows: TGTGCCAGCGCTTTGGCCTTAGCTGAAGCTTTCTTT.

This chain links TRBV5-1 with TRBJ1-5; maybe TRBD1 (5 bases). Trimming took 3 bases from V and 6 from J, leaving 10 bases between them. From germline, CDR1 is SGHRS and CDR2 YFSETQ. The length of the CDR3 is 13 residues. CDR3 protein: CASSWGVGQPQHF. CDR3 nucleotide sequence: TGCGCCAGCAGCTGGGGCGTAGGTCAGCCCCAGCATTTT.

The V and J genes are TRBV19 and TRBJ2-7, with 9 bases aligning to TRBD2. The CDR3 contains 13 residues. The germline gives CDR1 LNHDA, CDR2 SQIVND (reference sequence). V shed 5 bases, J shed 7 bases, and the junction held 6 bases outside the gene matches. CDR3 sequence: CASSVAGVPEQYF. CDR3 nucleotide sequence: TGTGCCAGTAGTGTAGCGGGAGTCCCTGAGCAGTACTTC.

The CDR3 DNA reads as TGTGCCAGCAGCGGACTAGCGGGAGGGCCTAGCGAGCAGTACTTC. Amino acid sequence: CASSGLAGGPSEQYF. The chain combines TRBV27 with TRBJ2-7; 15 positions agree with TRBD2. Trimming at V came to 6 bases and at J to 6 bases, leaving 6 bases not matched to a gene. Looked up from germline, CDR1 is MNHEY and CDR2 is SMNVEV (reference sequence). This CDR3 is 15 amino acids long.

This rearrangement joins TRBV9 to TRBJ2-1; 12 bases map to TRBD2. The CDR3 is made up of 16 amino acids. Germline CDR1 SGDLS, CDR2 YYNGEE. Trimming took 3 bases from V and 7 from J; bases not matched to a gene: 8. The CDR3 coding sequence is TGTGCCAGCAGCGCCCAACCTAGCGGGGGGGGGAATGAGCAGTTCTTC. Protein sequence: CASSAQPSGGGNEQFF. Supplemented by reference TRBV9 and TRBJ2-1, the full variable domain reads DSGVTQTPKHLITATGQRVTLRCSPRSGDLSVYWYQQSLDQGLQFLIQYYNGEERAKGNILERFSAQQFPDLHSELNLSSLELGDSALYFCASSAQPSGGGNEQFFGPGTRLTVL.

CDR3: CASSMARYYGYTF. CDR3 bases: TGTGCCAGTAGTATGGCCAGGTACTATGGCTACACCTTC. V gene TRBV19 combines with J gene TRBJ1-2; D is ambiguous. The CDR3 is 13 amino acids. Germline values: CDR1 LNHDA, CDR2 SQIVND (reference sequence). Trimming took 3 bases from V and 3 from J, leaving 8 bases between them.

V usage is TRBV7-6 and J usage is TRBJ2-5; 11 positions agree with TRBD1. The trim removed 5 bases at V and 7 bases at J, leaving 3 bases unmatched. Germline loops: CDR1 SGHVS, CDR2 FNYEAQ. This CDR3 has 13 amino acids. The CDR3, as DNA: TGTGCCAGCAGCCCCGGACAGGGGGCGACCCAGTACTTC. Translation: CASSPGQGATQYF.

The chain links TRBV19 to TRBJ2-1; D remains unclear. Germline V gene lookup returns CDR1 LNHDA and CDR2 SQIVND (reference sequence). V was pared by 7 bases and J by 0 bases, with 16 bases between. The CDR3 spans 16 residues. The CDR3 DNA reads as TGTGCCAGTACCGAAGTAGGGCGGAGCTCCTACAATGAGCAGTTCTTC. Translation: CASTEVGRSSYNEQFF.

This chain links TRBV6-1 with TRBJ1-5; D is undetermined. CDR1 MNHNS and CDR2 SASEGT come from the germline V gene. V lost 7 bases and J 6 bases, leaving 19 bases between the germline ends. The CDR3 has 15 amino acids. The DNA of the CDR3 is TGTGCCAGCACCCAAGGGTGGGGTGCGGGTCAGCCCCAGCATTTT. It translates to CASTQGWGAGQPQHF.

The rearrangement links TRBV4-3 to TRBJ1-3; D ambiguous. There are 14 residues in the CDR3. The germline V and J ends were trimmed by 1 base and 0 bases, with 4 bases remaining between them. The germline V gene has CDR1 LGHNA and CDR2 YSLEER. CDR3 protein: CASSQVNSGNTIYF. CDR3 nucleotides: TGCGCCAGCAGCCAAGTCAACTCTGGAAACACCATATATTTT.

The V and J genes are TRBV2 and TRBJ2-3; no clear D. From germline, CDR1 is SNHLY and CDR2 FYNNEI. The CDR3 loop spans 13 amino acids. The V and J ends lost 4 bases and 5 bases respectively, with 10 bases between them. The CDR3 protein is CASSVLVVDTQYF. The CDR3 DNA reads TGTGCCAGCAGTGTTCTAGTCGTAGATACGCAGTATTTT.

This chain joins TRBV11-2 and TRBJ2-4; tentatively, D is TRBD2 (6 bases). Per germline, CDR1 SGHAT and CDR2 FQNNGV. The V gene lost 5 bases and the J gene lost 1 base, with 21 bases spanning the gap. This CDR3 region has 18 residues. CDR3 in DNA: TGTGCCAGCAGCCTGGGTTCTTTTGGGCGGGATGCCAAAAACATTCAGTACTTC. Translating it yields CASSLGSFGRDAKNIQYF.

Of note for this clone: This CDR3 is also generated by other DNA sequences in the sample. The chain combines TRBV5-6 with TRBJ2-3; TRBD2 is a possible D gene (5 bases). Germline V gene data show CDR1 as SGHDT and CDR2 as YYEEEE. The CDR3 has 15 residues. V was clipped by 0 bases and J by 0 bases, with 8 bases between them. The CDR3: CASSLVTTSTDTQYF. The DNA for the CDR3 is TGTGCCAGCAGCTTGGTGACTACTAGCACAGATACGCAGTATTTT.

V gene TRBV5-5 combines with J gene TRBJ2-3; TRBD1 might be the D (6 bases). Germline V gene data show CDR1 as SGHKS and CDR2 as YYEKEE (reference sequence). V dropped 4 bases and J dropped 6 bases, with 12 bases sitting between them. The CDR3 is made up of 13 amino acids. CDR3 nucleotide sequence: TGTGCCAGCAGCCCTATCACAGGGGATACGCAGTATTTT. Its translation is CASSPITGDTQYF.

The J gene is TRBJ2-1, the V gene TRBV7-8; 13 nucleotides match TRBD2. CDR3 length: 15 residues. After removal of 4 bases from V and 5 bases from J, the junction contained 2 bases not matched to a gene. Germline-derived CDR1 and CDR2 are SGHVS and FQNEAQ. In DNA form, the CDR3 reads TGTGCCAGCAGCTGGGGACTAGCGGGAAACAATGAGCAGTTCTTC. Translated, it gives CASSWGLAGNNEQFF.